These 30 T cell receptor beta chains were sequenced from one sample in a study of T cell changes during pregnancy in multiple sclerosis. Repertoires were generated with immunoSEQ multiplex PCR, while TCRdb's copy carries only in-frame clones and drops some. Of around 67,000 clones in the sample, about 90% were seen once. Source: peripheral blood, taken after pregnancy. These receptors were obtained from a female donor in good health, enrolled as a control in a pregnancy study.

The V gene is TRBV7-9, the J gene TRBJ1-4; no clear D. Trimming removed 0 bases at V and 0 bases at J, with 5 bases between. This CDR3 has 15 amino acids. The V gene's germline CDR1 is SEHNR and CDR2 FQNEAQ (reference sequence). Written as DNA, the CDR3 is TGTGCCAGCAGCTTAGCCGGGACAACTAATGAAAAACTGTTTTTT. This encodes CASSLAGTTNEKLFF.

The chain carries TRBV6-4 and TRBJ1-1; weak D call: TRBD1 (6 bases). This CDR3 contains 15 residues. Deletions cut 0 bases from V and 4 bases from J, with 12 bases between. In germline, CDR1 is MRHNA, CDR2 SNTAGT. CDR3: CASSDSWGPGTEAFF. The CDR3 region has the DNA TGTGCCAGCAGTGACTCTTGGGGGCCTGGCACTGAAGCTTTCTTT.

The V call is TRBV7-9, the J call TRBJ1-1; no definite D call. Between the trimmed V and J ends, which lost 2 bases and 0 bases, there was a span of 16 bases. Germline lookup yields CDR1 SEHNR and CDR2 FQNEAQ (reference sequence). The CDR3 length is 17 residues. The CDR3, as DNA: TGTGCCAGCAGCTTATCGGCAGGAGGGCCCTTGAACACTGAAGCTTTCTTT. Translated: CASSLSAGGPLNTEAFF.

The chain combines TRBV21-1 with TRBJ1-1. TRBV21-1 is tagged as a pseudogene. The CDR3 is 16 residues long. CDR3: CASSKGLGTRNTEAFF. The CDR3 bases are TGTGCCAGCAGCAAAGGCCTAGGGACTAGGAACACTGAAGCTTTCTTT.

The chain recombines TRBV4-3 with TRBJ1-6; D unclear. Germline values: CDR1 LGHNA, CDR2 YSLEER. The V gene lost 1 base and the J gene lost 9 bases, with 19 bases spanning the gap. This CDR3 is 17 amino acids long. DNA of the CDR3: TGCGCCAGCAGCCAAGTGGGAGAGGGATTCGGCCTTTCACCCCTCCACTTT. As protein: CASSQVGEGFGLSPLHF.

The V call is TRBV5-1, the J call TRBJ2-5; TRBD2 aligns across 9 bases. The CDR3 runs 15 residues. V lost 9 bases, J lost 1 base, and 10 bases stayed unmatched. The germline V gene encodes CDR1 SGHRS and CDR2 YFSETQ. CDR3 in amino acids: CATREAGGGQETQYF. The CDR3 nucleotides read TGCGCCACCCGGGAGGCGGGGGGGGGCCAAGAGACCCAGTACTTC.

The V call is TRBV27, the J call TRBJ2-5; D gene uncertain. The germline CDR1 and CDR2 sequences are MNHEY and SMNVEV (reference sequence). V lost 0 bases to trimming and J lost 2 bases, with 4 bases between them. This CDR3 has 13 amino acids. The CDR3 region is CASSLSRQETQYF. The DNA of the CDR3 is TGTGCCAGCAGTTTATCGCGGCAAGAGACCCAGTACTTC.

The chain employs TRBV30 and TRBJ1-5; TRBD1 matches 12 bases. V lost 2 bases and J lost 4; bases outside the gene matches: 3. This CDR3 is built from 15 residues. CDR1 and CDR2 (germline): GTSNPN, SVGIG (reference sequence). CDR3 protein: CAWSPGQGANQPQHF. The CDR3 DNA reads TGTGCCTGGAGTCCGGGACAGGGGGCAAATCAGCCCCAGCATTTT.

The CDR3 loop reads CASRRSGTSGRGYEQYF. The CDR3 DNA sequence: TGTGCCAGCAGGCGAAGTGGGACTAGCGGGAGGGGCTACGAGCAGTACTTC. The gene calls are TRBV11-2 and TRBJ2-7; 16 bases map to TRBD2. V trimming: 6 bases; J trimming: 3 bases; junction bases outside the gene matches: 8. Germline CDR1 is SGHAT and CDR2 is FQNNGV. The CDR3 sequence is 17 residues long.

The chain has TRBV6-6 and TRBJ2-2, with a tentative D call TRBD1 (5 bases). The CDR3 contains 15 residues. Germline V lookup: CDR1 MNHNY, CDR2 SVGAGI (reference sequence). Trimming removed 4 bases from V and 0 bases from J, with 9 bases in between. CDR3 sequence: CASSSRTTNTGELFF. The DNA for the CDR3 is TGTGCCAGCAGTTCCCGGACAACGAACACCGGGGAGCTGTTTTTT.

The chain joins TRBV18 to TRBJ1-1, with TRBD1 as a possible D gene (6 bases). V was clipped by 5 bases and J by 2 bases, with 15 bases between them. CDR3 length equals 15 residues. From germline, CDR1 is KGHSH and CDR2 LQKENI. Here the CDR3 DNA reads TGTGCCAGCTCAGTAGGGACAAGAGTTAACACTGAAGCTTTCTTT. Protein sequence: CASSVGTRVNTEAFF.

This clone has just one count. The chain uses TRBV7-6 and TRBJ2-7, with TRBD2 matching 10 bases. In germline, CDR1 is SGHVS, CDR2 FNYEAQ. V trimming: 1 base; J trimming: 7 bases; junction bases outside the gene matches: 7. The CDR3 is 15 residues long. The CDR3 region has the DNA TGTGCCAGCAGCTTAGGGAGCGGGAGGGCCCGAGAGCAGTACTTC. Protein: CASSLGSGRAREQYF.

The gene calls are TRBV25-1 and TRBJ2-2; D unclear. The CDR3 length is 14 residues. V was pared by 2 bases and J by 0 bases, with 4 bases between. The germline V gene encodes CDR1 MGHDK and CDR2 SYGVNS. The CDR3 nucleotides are TGTGCCAGCAGTGAACAGGCGAACACCGGGGAGCTGTTTTTT. This gives the protein CASSEQANTGELFF.

The chain couples TRBV4-3 to TRBJ2-3; possible D gene TRBD2, 5 bases. Between the trimmed V and J ends, which lost 0 bases and 2 bases, there was a span of 21 bases. Germline V lookup: CDR1 LGHNA, CDR2 YSLEER. The CDR3 is 19 residues long. In DNA form, the CDR3 reads TGCGCCAGCAGCCAAGATGAAAGGAGGTCCGAAATTTTCACAGATACGCAGTATTTT. Translating it yields CASSQDERRSEIFTDTQYF.

The gene calls are TRBV19 and TRBJ2-3, with D unclear. The CDR3 runs to 14 residues. The V end lost 5 bases, the J end lost 2 bases, and 11 bases lay between the germline ends. The germline CDR1 and CDR2 sequences are LNHDA and SQIVND (reference sequence). Here the CDR3 reads CASSPGATTDTQYF. As DNA, the CDR3 is TGTGCCAGTAGTCCAGGTGCGACCACAGATACGCAGTATTTT.

This clone has a handful of counts. The chain combines TRBV30 with TRBJ2-7; TRBD2 aligns across 7 bases. The CDR3 runs 14 residues. After removal of 0 bases from V and 2 bases from J, the junction contained 4 bases not matched to a gene. Germline loops: CDR1 GTSNPN, CDR2 SVGIG (reference sequence). The CDR3 DNA is TGTGCCTGGAGTGTGTTTGCGGGAGCCTACGAGCAGTACTTC. It specifies CAWSVFAGAYEQYF. Looking up the rest from reference TRBV30 and TRBJ2-7 gives the full variable domain: SQTIHQWPATLVQPVGSPLSLECTVEGTSNPNLYWYRQAAGRGLQLLFYSVGIGQISSEVPQNLSASRPQDRQFILSSKKLLLSDSGFYLCAWSVFAGAYEQYFGPGTRLTVT.

V is TRBV29-1 and J is TRBJ2-7; D perhaps matches TRBD2 (5 bases). Trimming removed 7 bases at V and 0 bases at J, with 10 bases between. The CDR3 covers 12 residues. CDR1 SQVTM and CDR2 ANQGSEA come from the germline V gene. CDR3 bases: TGCAGCGCCATGGGGAGCTCCTACGAGCAGTACTTC. Its translation is CSAMGSSYEQYF.

The chain has TRBV4-3 and TRBJ1-1, with TRBD1 identical over 9 bases. V shed 2 bases and J 6 bases; nucleotides not matched to a gene: 7. The CDR3 sequence is 15 residues long. Germline lookup yields CDR1 LGHNA and CDR2 YSLEER. DNA of the CDR3: TGCGCCAGCAGCCAAAAACCGGGACAGGGTGCTGAAGCTTTCTTT. Translation: CASSQKPGQGAEAFF.

This rearrangement joins TRBV10-3 to TRBJ2-7, with D possibly matching TRBD2 (7 bases). The V end lost 3 bases, the J end lost 0 bases, and 15 bases lay between the germline ends. CDR1 is ENHRY, CDR2 SYGVKD, per germline. The CDR3 contains 16 residues. This CDR3 reads CAISDWGGESSYEQYF. The CDR3 nucleotides are TGTGCCATCAGTGATTGGGGGGGCGAGAGCTCCTACGAGCAGTACTTC.

This clone showed up just once. The rearrangement links TRBV10-1 to TRBJ2-7, with TRBD2 identical over 7 bases. Germline assignment: CDR1 WNHNN and CDR2 SYGVQD (reference sequence). J gave up 2 bases and V 5 bases, and 12 bases lay outside the gene matches. The CDR3 covers 16 residues. DNA for the CDR3: TGCGCCAGCAGTAGCGGGGCCCCTAAACCTCCCTACGAGCAGTACTTC. It translates to CASSSGAPKPPYEQYF.

The chain recombines TRBV7-2 with TRBJ2-7, with 13 bases that match TRBD2. Germline trimming cut 0 bases from V and 6 bases from J; bases unmatched to any gene: 11. CDR1 SGHTA and CDR2 FQGNSA come from the germline V gene. This CDR3 has 18 amino acids. Written as DNA, the CDR3 is TGTGCCAGCAGCTTAGCCCCCTCGGGACTAGCGGGGCCCGTCGAGCAGTACTTC. Translating it yields CASSLAPSGLAGPVEQYF.

The chain uses TRBV29-1 and TRBJ1-1; no firm D call. The CDR3 totals 13 residues. Germline CDR1 reads SQVTM; CDR2 reads ANQGSEA. The ends were cut back, 6 bases at V and 5 bases at J, with 16 bases in the middle. The CDR3: CSVKTQPGTEAFF. The CDR3 bases are TGCAGCGTGAAAACACAACCGGGTACTGAAGCTTTCTTT.

The gene calls are TRBV5-1 and TRBJ2-1, with D perhaps TRBD2 (5 bases). Germline loops: CDR1 SGHRS, CDR2 YFSETQ. V was trimmed by 2 bases and J by 0 bases, leaving 12 bases between them. This CDR3 is 16 amino acids long. The CDR3 loop is CASSFGTGSSYNEQFF. CDR3 nucleotide sequence: TGCGCCAGCAGCTTTGGCACGGGAAGCTCCTACAATGAGCAGTTCTTC.

The chain is built from TRBV6-1 and TRBJ1-1; no clear D gene. Per germline, CDR1 MNHNS and CDR2 SASEGT. The CDR3 spans 14 residues. V lost 6 bases, J lost 1 base, and 12 bases lay in between. The CDR3 loop reads CASRETDTNTEAFF. In DNA, the CDR3 is TGTGCCAGCAGAGAGACCGACACGAACACTGAAGCTTTCTTT.

The rearrangement joins TRBV13 to TRBJ2-5; TRBD2 matches 7 bases. The J segment lost 2 bases and the V segment lost 1 base, leaving 1 base of the junction unmatched. Germline values: CDR1 PRHDT, CDR2 FYEKMQ (reference sequence). The CDR3 has 14 amino acids. CDR3 coding DNA: TGTGCCAGCAGCTTAGCGGGGGGTCAAGAGACCCAGTACTTC. Translating it yields CASSLAGGQETQYF.

This chain links TRBV6-1 with TRBJ2-7; 8 positions agree with TRBD2. J lost 2 bases, V lost 0 bases, and 3 bases had no gene match. The CDR3 is made up of 15 amino acids. CDR1 MNHNS and CDR2 SASEGT come from the germline V gene. The CDR3, as DNA: TGTGCCAGCAGTGAAGCGAGGCGGGGGGCCTACGAGCAGTACTTC. Its translation: CASSEARRGAYEQYF.

The V gene is TRBV19, the J gene TRBJ1-5; 9 bases match TRBD1. V gave up 5 bases and J gave up 0 bases; unmatched junction bases: 2. Germline CDR1 LNHDA, CDR2 SQIVND (reference sequence). The CDR3 is made up of 15 amino acids. The CDR3 coding sequence is TGTGCCAGTAGTGGACAGGGGAGTAGCAATCAGCCCCAGCATTTT. Amino acids: CASSGQGSSNQPQHF.

The chain uses TRBV30 and TRBJ1-1; D perhaps matches TRBD1 (6 bases). Looked up from germline, CDR1 is GTSNPN and CDR2 is SVGIG (reference sequence). This CDR3 is 15 amino acids long. V lost 0 bases, J lost 2 bases, and 13 bases lay in between. The CDR3 is CAWSVPGRGNTEAFF. The CDR3 region has the DNA TGTGCCTGGAGTGTCCCCGGCAGGGGTAACACTGAAGCTTTCTTT. Combining the CDR3 with reference TRBV30 and TRBJ1-1 gives the whole variable domain SQTIHQWPATLVQPVGSPLSLECTVEGTSNPNLYWYRQAAGRGLQLLFYSVGIGQISSEVPQNLSASRPQDRQFILSSKKLLLSDSGFYLCAWSVPGRGNTEAFFGQGTRLTVV.

The chain recombines TRBV19 with TRBJ1-6; 7 bases match TRBD1. Germline V CDR1 and CDR2: LNHDA, SQIVND (reference sequence). The CDR3 runs to 17 residues. J lost 8 bases, V lost 2 bases, and 12 bases had no gene match. This chain's CDR3 is CASSIMGQPSPDSPLHF. CDR3 DNA sequence: TGTGCCAGTAGTATAATGGGACAGCCGTCCCCTGATTCACCCCTCCACTTT.

With respect to this clone: Germline and junction disagree at one end, which may indicate a read error. The chain couples TRBV4-3 to TRBJ2-3; D perhaps matches TRBD2 (7 bases). CDR1 and CDR2 from the germline V gene are LGHNA and YSLEER. The CDR3 extends over 19 amino acids. The CDR3 protein is CASTQRGGGWGPPTDTQYF. In DNA form, the CDR3 reads TGCGCCAGCACCCAAAGAGGGGGGGGTTGGGGGCCTCCGACAGATACGCAGTATTTT.